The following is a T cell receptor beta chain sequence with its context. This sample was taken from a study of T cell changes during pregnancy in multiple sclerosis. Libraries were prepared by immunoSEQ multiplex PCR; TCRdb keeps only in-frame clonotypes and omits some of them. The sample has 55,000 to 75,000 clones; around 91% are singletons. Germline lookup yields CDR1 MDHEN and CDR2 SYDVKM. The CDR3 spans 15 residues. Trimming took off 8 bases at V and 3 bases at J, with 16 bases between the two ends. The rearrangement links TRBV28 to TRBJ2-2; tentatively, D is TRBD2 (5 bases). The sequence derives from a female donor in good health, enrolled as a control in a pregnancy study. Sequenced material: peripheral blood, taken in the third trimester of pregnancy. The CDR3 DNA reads TGTGCCAGCTGCCCCCCTTCGCGGGACACCGGGGAGCTGTTTTTT. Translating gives CASCPPSRDTGELFF.